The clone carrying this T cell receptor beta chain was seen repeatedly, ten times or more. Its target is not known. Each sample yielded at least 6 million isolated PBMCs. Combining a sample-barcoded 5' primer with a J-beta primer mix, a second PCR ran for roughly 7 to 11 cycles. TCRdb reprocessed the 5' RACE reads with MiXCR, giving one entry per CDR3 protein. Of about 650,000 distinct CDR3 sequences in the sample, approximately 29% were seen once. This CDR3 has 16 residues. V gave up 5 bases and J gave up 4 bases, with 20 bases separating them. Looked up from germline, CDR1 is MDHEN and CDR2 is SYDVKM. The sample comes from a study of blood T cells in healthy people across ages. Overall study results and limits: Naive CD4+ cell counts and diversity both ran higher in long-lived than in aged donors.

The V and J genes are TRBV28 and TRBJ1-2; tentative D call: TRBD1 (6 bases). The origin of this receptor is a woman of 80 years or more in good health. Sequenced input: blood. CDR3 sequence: CASSPIDLLGAYGYTF. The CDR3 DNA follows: TGTGCCAGCAGTCCTATCGACCTGCTGGGGGCCTATGGCTACACCTTC.